One and the same sample provided the 18 T cell receptor beta chains below, sequenced in a study of regulatory T cells in long-lasting Graves disease. Building the TCR beta libraries relied on iRepertoire HTBI primers, and CDR3 regions underwent Arm-PCR. A single record per CDR3 protein comes from TCRdb applying MiXCR to the multiplex PCR reads. Of a few hundred thousand distinct CDR3 sequences listed, roughly a quarter are singletons. The time point here: persistent/refractory GD, antithyroid drugs over 5 years with positive TRAb. RNA from PBMCs was the source of the TCR library. Sequenced here: peripheral blood mononuclear cells (PBMCs), sampled when the disease was refractory, from a patient treated with antithyroid drugs. All receptors derive from a female donor with Graves disease.

The J gene is TRBJ1-1, the V gene TRBV6-1, with 9 bases identical to TRBD1. In germline, CDR1 is MNHNS, CDR2 SASEGT. Losses at the gene ends were 4 bases for V and 5 bases for J; bases not matched to a gene: 2. This CDR3 is built from 13 residues. CDR3: CASSGQGETEAFF. The CDR3 region has the DNA TGTGCCAGCAGTGGACAGGGGGAGACTGAAGCTTTCTTT.

The rearrangement joins TRBV28 to TRBJ2-3, with unresolved D. Trimming pared 6 bases from V and 2 bases from J, leaving 9 bases between. Germline V gene lookup returns CDR1 MDHEN and CDR2 SYDVKM. The CDR3 totals 13 residues. The CDR3 DNA reads TGTGCCAGCAGGGGGAACCCCACAGATACGCAGTATTTT. Protein product: CASRGNPTDTQYF.

This clonotype was seen many times. The J gene is TRBJ1-2, the V gene TRBV30; D unclear. The CDR3 loop spans 13 amino acids. Per the germline V gene, CDR1 is GTSNPN and CDR2 is SVGIG (reference sequence). The V end was cut by 4 bases, the J end by 8 bases, with 17 bases between. CDR3: CAWNDGSRWGYTF. The CDR3 DNA sequence: TGTGCCTGGAATGATGGCAGTCGATGGGGCTACACCTTC.

This clonotype came up a few times. The chain uses TRBV6-1 and TRBJ2-2; D remains unclear. Germline V gives CDR1 MNHNS, CDR2 SASEGT. Trimming stripped 7 bases from V and 7 bases from J, with 10 bases between. This CDR3 has 12 residues. CDR3 DNA sequence: TGTGCCAGCAAGTGGATGGTCGGGGAGCTGTTTTTT. Encoded protein: CASKWMVGELFF.

V usage is TRBV29-1 and J usage is TRBJ2-3, with TRBD2 identical over 7 bases. The CDR3 totals 15 residues. Per the germline V gene, CDR1 is SQVTM and CDR2 is ANQGSEA. Trimming at V came to 3 bases and at J to 0 bases, leaving 6 bases not matched to a gene. The CDR3 sequence: CSVDRGDLSTDTQYF. The DNA for the CDR3 is TGCAGCGTTGACCGGGGGGACCTTAGCACAGATACGCAGTATTTT.

The gene calls are TRBV6-2 or TRBV6-3 and TRBJ2-7; TRBD1 aligns across 12 bases. With 0 bases clipped from V and 9 bases from J, the junction kept 6 bases outside the gene matches. The length of the CDR3 is 15 residues. The germline V gene encodes CDR1 MNHEY and CDR2 SVGEGT. The DNA of the CDR3 is TGTGCCAGCAGTTACTCCACCGGGACAGGGGGCTCGCAGTACTTC. Protein: CASSYSTGTGGSQYF.

This clonotype appeared a few times. J is TRBJ1-5 and V is TRBV12-3 or TRBV12-4, with D hard to call. Between the trimmed V and J ends, which lost 7 bases and 7 bases, there was a span of 14 bases. This CDR3 is built from 13 residues. The CDR3: CASTAGGWQPQHF. Written as DNA, the CDR3 is TGTGCCAGCACTGCGGGAGGGTGGCAGCCCCAGCATTTT.

The V call is TRBV7-3, the J call TRBJ2-1; D gene unclear. CDR1 and CDR2 (germline): SGHTA, FQGTGA. The CDR3 spans 13 residues. The V end lost 4 bases, the J end lost 6 bases, and 10 bases lay between the germline ends. The CDR3 DNA follows: TGTGCCAGCAGCTCTCAGCCTAGCAATGAGCAGTTCTTC. Translated: CASSSQPSNEQFF.

This clonotype showed up just a few times. The chain couples TRBV27 to TRBJ1-6; D is unclear. The germline V gene has CDR1 MNHEY and CDR2 SMNVEV (reference sequence). The CDR3 covers 16 residues. With 2 bases removed from V and 4 bases from J, the gap between germline ends came to 12 bases. The CDR3 DNA reads TGTGCCAGCAGTTTAGCGACACTTGTTTATAATTCACCCCTCCACTTT. This codes for CASSLATLVYNSPLHF.

With respect to this clonotype: One base away lies a much larger clone, so this may be a sequencing read error. The chain employs TRBV27 and TRBJ2-7, with D possibly matching TRBD1 (6 bases). The CDR3 is made up of 15 amino acids. Germline-derived CDR1 and CDR2 are MNHEY and SMNVEV (reference sequence). The CDR3 region is CACSKDSTSEYEQYF. Written as DNA, the CDR3 is TGTGCCTGCAGTAAGGACAGCACGTCAGAATACGAGCAGTACTTC.

This clonotype was observed a few times. V and J are TRBV20-1 and TRBJ2-2; D is possibly TRBD1 (5 bases). Trimming stripped 3 bases from V and 2 bases from J, with 10 bases between. The CDR3 is 14 amino acids. Germline values: CDR1 DFQATT, CDR2 SNEGSKA (reference sequence). In DNA, the CDR3 is TGCAGTGCTAGTTTTCAGGGCAACACCGGGGAGCTGTTTTTT. Translating it yields CSASFQGNTGELFF.

The chain couples TRBV18 to TRBJ2-5; a weak D match, TRBD1 (5 bases). Germline values: CDR1 KGHSH, CDR2 LQKENI. V was trimmed by 3 bases and J by 3 bases, leaving 11 bases between them. The CDR3 is 14 amino acids. Here the CDR3 DNA reads TGTGCCAGCTCACCCCCGCAGGGTAAAGAGACCCAGTACTTC. It translates to CASSPPQGKETQYF.

This clonotype has at least ten counts. The CDR3 nucleotides read TGTGCCAGCAGCCGAGCCAGGACAACTAATGAAAAACTGTTTTTT. This gives the protein CASSRARTTNEKLFF. This chain connects TRBV12-3 or TRBV12-4 to TRBJ1-4; D uncertain. The V end was cut by 6 bases, the J end by 0 bases, with 11 bases between. The length of the CDR3 is 15 residues.

In this sample, this clonotype turned up many times. The CDR3 nucleotides are TGTGCCAGCAGTTCCCCAGGATTCACCGGGGAGCTGTTTTTT. As protein: CASSSPGFTGELFF. The chain employs TRBV28 and TRBJ2-2; D remains ambiguous. This CDR3 contains 14 residues. V lost 4 bases and J 4 bases, leaving 10 bases between the germline ends. The germline gives CDR1 MDHEN, CDR2 SYDVKM.

In its sample, this clonotype was seen a few times. The gene calls are TRBV9 and TRBJ2-5; TRBD1 aligns across 10 bases. CDR1 and CDR2 (germline): SGDLS, YYNGEE. J was trimmed by 4 bases and V by 4 bases; bases with no gene match: 4. The CDR3 has 14 residues. For the CDR3, the DNA is TGTGCCAGCAGCCTGGGACAGGGGATAGAGACCCAGTACTTC. Encoded protein: CASSLGQGIETQYF. The full variable domain, its missing parts supplied by reference TRBV9 and TRBJ2-5, is DSGVTQTPKHLITATGQRVTLRCSPRSGDLSVYWYQQSLDQGLQFLIQYYNGEERAKGNILERFSAQQFPDLHSELNLSSLELGDSALYFCASSLGQGIETQYFGPGTRLLVL.

This sequence joins TRBV19 and TRBJ2-2; D call uncertain. Germline V gives CDR1 LNHDA, CDR2 SQIVND (reference sequence). This CDR3 has 15 residues. V gave up 9 bases and J gave up 2 bases, with 16 bases separating them. CDR3 loop: CASEGADINTGELFF. The CDR3, as DNA: TGTGCCAGCGAAGGAGCTGACATAAACACCGGGGAGCTGTTTTTT.

The CDR3 DNA is TGTGCCTGGAGTTTACCGGGACAGAGCTACGAGCAGTACTTC. This encodes CAWSLPGQSYEQYF. The chain couples TRBV30 to TRBJ2-7; 7 nucleotides line up with TRBD1. CDR1 GTSNPN and CDR2 SVGIG come from the germline V gene (reference sequence). The V and J ends lost 2 bases and 3 bases, in that order; junction bases with no gene match: 7. This CDR3 contains 14 residues.

This clonotype has at least ten counts. This chain links TRBV10-3 with TRBJ2-6, with D hard to call. The CDR3 is made up of 12 amino acids. V lost 10 bases to trimming and J lost 1 base, with 5 bases between them. The V gene's germline CDR1 is ENHRY and CDR2 SYGVKD. The CDR3 spells CATSSGANVLTF. DNA of the CDR3: TGTGCCACCTCTTCTGGGGCCAACGTCCTGACTTTC.